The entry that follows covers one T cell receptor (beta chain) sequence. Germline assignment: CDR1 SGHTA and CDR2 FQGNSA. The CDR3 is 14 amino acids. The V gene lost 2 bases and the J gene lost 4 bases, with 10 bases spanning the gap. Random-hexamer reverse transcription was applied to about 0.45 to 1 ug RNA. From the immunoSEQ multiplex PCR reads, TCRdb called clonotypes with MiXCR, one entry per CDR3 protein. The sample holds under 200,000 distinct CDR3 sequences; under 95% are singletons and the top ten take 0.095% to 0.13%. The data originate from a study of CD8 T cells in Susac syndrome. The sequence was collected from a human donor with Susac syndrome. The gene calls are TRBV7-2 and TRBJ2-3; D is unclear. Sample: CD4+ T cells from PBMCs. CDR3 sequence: CASSLFEVPDTQYF. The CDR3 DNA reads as TGTGCCAGCAGCTTATTTGAGGTTCCAGATACGCAGTATTTT.